These 14 T cell receptor beta chains were sequenced from one sample in a study of OX40 agonist ivuxolimab in advanced cancers. TCRdb's table, derived via immunoSEQ multiplex PCR, lists solely in-frame clones and lacks some. The sample records 69,000 or so clones, 85% to 90% being singletons. Sequenced material: CD4+ or CD8+ T cells sorted from blood, taken in a trial of the OX40 agonist ivuxolimab. The source is an adult with an advanced solid tumor such as melanoma, head and neck, liver or kidney cancer.

The chain joins TRBV18 to TRBJ2-3; 7 nucleotides line up with TRBD2. The CDR3 length is 18 residues. V shed 3 bases, J shed 0 bases, and the junction held 12 bases outside the gene matches. Germline assignment: CDR1 KGHSH and CDR2 LQKENI. CDR3 DNA sequence: TGTGCCAGCTCACCCGTACTTGGGGCTAGCGGTAGCACAGATACGCAGTATTTT. Protein: CASSPVLGASGSTDTQYF.

Only one count was recorded for this clone. The chain recombines TRBV19 with TRBJ1-5, with 8 bases identical to TRBD1. The CDR3 contains 19 residues. Germline V gene data show CDR1 as LNHDA and CDR2 as SQIVND (reference sequence). Trimming cost V 1 base and J 0 bases; bases outside gene matches: 11. CDR3 residues: CASSIGGQGAWDSNQPQHF. The CDR3 DNA sequence: TGTGCCAGTAGTATAGGGGGTCAGGGGGCCTGGGATAGCAATCAGCCCCAGCATTTT.

This clone was detected once. The chain recombines TRBV6-5 with TRBJ1-1; D may be TRBD1 (5 bases). Trimming pared 2 bases from V and 1 base from J, leaving 5 bases between. CDR1 is MNHEY and CDR2 is SVGAGI in the germline V gene. The CDR3 is made up of 13 amino acids. CDR3 coding DNA: TGTGCCAGCAGTTACGGGACGAACACTGAAGCTTTCTTT. Its translation is CASSYGTNTEAFF.

The chain links TRBV18 to TRBJ2-7; D remains unclear. The germline V gene encodes CDR1 KGHSH and CDR2 LQKENI. V was shortened by 3 bases and J by 0 bases, with 6 bases between the two germline ends. This CDR3 is 13 amino acids long. CDR3 protein: CASSPAGSYEQYF. The CDR3 region has the DNA TGTGCCAGCTCACCCGCCGGCTCCTACGAGCAGTACTTC.

The chain uses TRBV9 and TRBJ2-5; D is uncertain. This CDR3 is 13 amino acids long. Germline V CDR1 and CDR2: SGDLS, YYNGEE. With 1 base removed from V and 2 bases from J, the gap between germline ends came to 6 bases. CDR3 sequence: CASSVNPQETQYF. The DNA for the CDR3 is TGTGCCAGCAGCGTAAACCCACAAGAGACCCAGTACTTC.

The rearrangement links TRBV30 to TRBJ2-5, with D unresolved. Between the trimmed V and J ends, which lost 3 bases and 2 bases, there was a span of 16 bases. Germline CDR1 is GTSNPN and CDR2 is SVGIG (reference sequence). The CDR3 totals 15 residues. CDR3 DNA: TGTGCCTGGAGCACGGACGGACGCAGACAAGAGACCCAGTACTTC. Translated: CAWSTDGRRQETQYF.

As regards this clone: The sample contains more than one DNA sequence encoding this CDR3. The V and J genes are TRBV5-1 and TRBJ2-1; D call uncertain. The CDR3 covers 12 residues. Trimming left V 0 bases short and J 6 bases short, with 4 bases between. Germline CDR1 and CDR2: SGHRS and YFSETQ. CDR3 DNA sequence: TGCGCCAGCAGCTTGGGGGTCAATGAGCAGTTCTTC. Amino acid sequence: CASSLGVNEQFF.

DNA for the CDR3: TGTGCCAGCAGCTTAGAGGGAGGAGGAGGCAATCAGCCCCAGCATTTT. It yields the protein CASSLEGGGGNQPQHF. The chain uses TRBV7-2 and TRBJ1-5; D unclear. Germline values: CDR1 SGHTA, CDR2 FQGNSA. The CDR3 totals 16 residues. Trimming pared 1 base from V and 2 bases from J, leaving 12 bases between.

Of note for this clone: Other DNA sequences in the sample encode the same CDR3. The CDR3 region has the DNA TGCGCCAGCAGCCAAGACAGGAACACTGAAGCTTTCTTT. This encodes CASSQDRNTEAFF. V and J are TRBV4-3 and TRBJ1-1; D gene uncertain. This CDR3 contains 13 residues. In germline, CDR1 is LGHNA, CDR2 YSLEER. V was shortened by 0 bases and J by 1 base, with 3 bases between the two germline ends.

The CDR3 DNA sequence: TGTGCCAGCAGCCTGACGGGGAACACCGGGGAGCTGTTTTTT. This gives the protein CASSLTGNTGELFF. The gene calls are TRBV5-4 and TRBJ2-2; D is unclear. The CDR3 sequence is 14 residues long. V dropped 4 bases and J dropped 1 base, with 8 bases sitting between them. Germline V CDR1 and CDR2: SGHNT, YYREEE (reference sequence).

The chain carries TRBV5-1 and TRBJ2-1, with D uncertain. The CDR3 is 14 residues long. V dropped 1 base and J dropped 5 bases, with 10 bases sitting between them. Looked up from germline, CDR1 is SGHRS and CDR2 is YFSETQ. For the CDR3, the DNA is TGCGCCAGCAGCTTGATGATAGGGAACAATGAGCAGTTCTTC. This codes for CASSLMIGNNEQFF.

CDR3 amino acids: CASSPWRTGDYGYTF. As DNA, the CDR3 is TGCGCCAGCAGCCCTTGGAGGACAGGGGACTATGGCTACACCTTC. The chain joins TRBV5-1 to TRBJ1-2, with 9 positions matching TRBD1. Germline CDR1 and CDR2: SGHRS and YFSETQ. Unmatched junction bases numbered 7, after V lost 4 bases and J lost 3 bases. This CDR3 spans 15 amino acids.

The chain uses TRBV4-2 and TRBJ2-1, with D possibly matching TRBD2 (6 bases). The V and J ends lost 0 bases and 9 bases respectively, with 9 bases between them. Germline assignment: CDR1 LGHNA and CDR2 YNFKEQ. CDR3 length: 13 residues. CDR3 in amino acids: CASSQDQGGEQFF. As DNA, the CDR3 is TGTGCCAGCAGCCAAGACCAGGGAGGTGAGCAGTTCTTC.

The chain has TRBV2 and TRBJ1-4; TRBD1 matches at 7 bases. In germline, CDR1 is SNHLY, CDR2 FYNNEI. This CDR3 is 13 amino acids long. V gave up 4 bases and J gave up 8 bases; unmatched junction bases: 4. CDR3 coding DNA: TGTGCCAGCAGTGCGACAGGGACCGAAAAACTGTTTTTT. Encoded protein: CASSATGTEKLFF.